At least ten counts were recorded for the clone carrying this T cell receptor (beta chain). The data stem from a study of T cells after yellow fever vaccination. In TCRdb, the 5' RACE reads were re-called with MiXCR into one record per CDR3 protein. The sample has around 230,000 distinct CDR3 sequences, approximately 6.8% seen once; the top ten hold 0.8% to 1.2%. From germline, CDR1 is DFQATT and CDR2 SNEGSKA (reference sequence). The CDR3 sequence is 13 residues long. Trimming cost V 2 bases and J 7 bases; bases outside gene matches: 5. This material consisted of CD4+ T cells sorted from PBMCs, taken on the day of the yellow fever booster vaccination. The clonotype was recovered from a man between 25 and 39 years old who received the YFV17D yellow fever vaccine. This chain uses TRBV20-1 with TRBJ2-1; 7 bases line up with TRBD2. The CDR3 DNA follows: TGCAGTGCTAGATCGTTAGCGGGTAATGAGCAGTTCTTC. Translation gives CSARSLAGNEQFF.